One sample yielded the 29 T cell receptor beta chains listed below, sequenced in a study of technical replicates of blood from four donors. Assay: immunoSEQ multiplex PCR; the TCRdb copy retains only in-frame clones and omits some. The top ten clones hold approximately 0.17% of a sample with around 63,000 clones, about 98% of them seen once. Specimen: T cells isolated from PBMCs. The receptors stem from a human donor in good health.

The rearrangement links TRBV20-1 to TRBJ2-1; D perhaps matches TRBD2 (6 bases). Trimming stripped 5 bases from V and 12 bases from J, with 14 bases between. Germline CDR1 DFQATT, CDR2 SNEGSKA (reference sequence). There are 11 residues in the CDR3. CDR3 nucleotide sequence: TGCAGTGCTCCGGACTACCCGGGGCAGTTCTTC. Translating it yields CSAPDYPGQFF.

The chain joins TRBV5-6 to TRBJ1-5, with D uncertain. Germline V gene lookup returns CDR1 SGHDT and CDR2 YYEEEE. This CDR3 has 15 amino acids. Trimming cost V 0 bases and J 2 bases, with 9 bases left between them. DNA for the CDR3: TGTGCCAGCAGCTTGGCGGGATTAGGCAATCAGCCCCAGCATTTT. The encoded protein is CASSLAGLGNQPQHF. Full variable domain (outside the CDR3, taken from reference TRBV5-6 and TRBJ1-5): DAGVTQSPTHLIKTRGQQVTLRCSPKSGHDTVSWYQQALGQGPQFIFQYYEEEERQRGNFPDRFSGHQFPNYSSELNVNALLLGDSALYLCASSLAGLGNQPQHFGDGTRLSIL.

The V and J genes are TRBV4-1 and TRBJ2-1; D remains unclear. Trimming removed 1 base from V and 0 bases from J, with 10 bases in between. Germline CDR1 and CDR2: MGHRA and YSYEKL. This CDR3 is built from 16 residues. The chain's CDR3 is CASSQVVANSYNEQFF. The CDR3 DNA reads TGCGCCAGCAGCCAAGTTGTAGCCAACTCCTACAATGAGCAGTTCTTC.

V usage is TRBV6-5 and J usage is TRBJ2-7, with TRBD2 as a possible D gene (6 bases). The V end lost 9 bases, the J end lost 1 base, and 16 bases lay between the germline ends. Per the germline V gene, CDR1 is MNHEY and CDR2 is SVGAGI. The CDR3 length is 14 residues. This CDR3 is CASMSRGWSYEQYF. The CDR3 nucleotides read TGTGCCAGTATGAGCCGGGGGTGGTCCTACGAGCAGTACTTC.

This chain joins TRBV7-9 and TRBJ1-6; D is possibly TRBD1 (6 bases). CDR1 is SEHNR and CDR2 is FQNEAQ in the germline V gene (reference sequence). Trimming left V 6 bases short and J 3 bases short, with 15 bases between. This CDR3 region has 16 residues. The CDR3 reads CASRLTGQNYNSPLHF. The CDR3 region has the DNA TGTGCCAGCAGACTTACTGGACAGAACTATAATTCACCCCTCCACTTT.

The V and J genes are TRBV29-1 and TRBJ2-3; 9 bases match TRBD1. CDR1 is SQVTM and CDR2 is ANQGSEA in the germline V gene. With 5 bases clipped from V and 3 bases from J, the junction kept 9 bases outside the gene matches. This CDR3 has 15 amino acids. The CDR3 region has the DNA TGCAGCGTTCAGGACAGGGGAAAAAGGACAGATACGCAGTATTTT. It encodes CSVQDRGKRTDTQYF.

V usage is TRBV2 and J usage is TRBJ2-7; no clear D. The CDR3 contains 11 residues. The V and J ends lost 4 bases and 3 bases respectively, with 4 bases between them. Per the germline V gene, CDR1 is SNHLY and CDR2 is FYNNEI. The CDR3 loop is CASSAHYEQYF. The CDR3 region has the DNA TGTGCCAGCAGTGCCCACTACGAGCAGTACTTC.

The chain has TRBV2 and TRBJ2-7, with 7 bases aligning to TRBD1. This CDR3 is 14 amino acids long. V lost 5 bases and J lost 2; bases outside the gene matches: 6. Germline V gives CDR1 SNHLY, CDR2 FYNNEI. The DNA for the CDR3 is TGTGCCAGCAGTCCCTTTCAGGGGGCCTACGAGCAGTACTTC. Translated: CASSPFQGAYEQYF.

The chain couples TRBV2 to TRBJ1-5; TRBD1 aligns across 7 bases. CDR3 length equals 13 residues. After removal of 6 bases from V and 4 bases from J, the junction contained 3 bases not matched to a gene. CDR1 SNHLY and CDR2 FYNNEI come from the germline V gene. Here the CDR3 DNA reads TGTGCCAGCAGGGCCAGGGGGAATCAGCCCCAGCATTTT. Amino acids: CASRARGNQPQHF. The whole variable domain, filled in from reference TRBV2 and TRBJ1-5, reads EPEVTQTPSHQVTQMGQEVILRCVPISNHLYFYWYRQILGQKVEFLVSFYNNEISEKSEIFDDQFSVERPDGSNFTLKIRSTKLEDSAMYFCASRARGNQPQHFGDGTRLSIL.

The chain has TRBV6-6 and TRBJ2-1, with 10 nucleotides matching TRBD2. Germline CDR1 is MNHNY and CDR2 is SVGAGI (reference sequence). The CDR3 sequence is 15 residues long. J gave up 5 bases and V 7 bases, and 8 bases lay outside the gene matches. The CDR3 protein is CASTAGLAWDNEQFF. The CDR3 coding sequence is TGTGCCAGCACCGCGGGACTAGCGTGGGACAATGAGCAGTTCTTC.

The chain recombines TRBV6-1 with TRBJ2-7, with D tentatively TRBD1 (6 bases). Germline CDR1 reads MNHNS; CDR2 reads SASEGT. V shed 4 bases and J shed 3 bases, with 13 bases lying between them. This CDR3 has 14 residues. CDR3 bases: TGTGCCAGCAGTGCTAGGGGGTTCTACTACGAGCAGTACTTC. Its translation is CASSARGFYYEQYF.

The chain carries TRBV7-2 and TRBJ1-1, with a weak D call TRBD1 (5 bases). The CDR3 runs to 13 residues. Germline-derived CDR1 and CDR2 are SGHTA and FQGNSA. Trimming took 1 base from V and 4 from J, leaving 7 bases between them. DNA for the CDR3: TGTGCCAGCAGCTTAGGGCAGGGCACTGAAGCTTTCTTT. Translating it yields CASSLGQGTEAFF.

The chain links TRBV6-5 to TRBJ1-1, with 7 positions matching TRBD1. The CDR3 is made up of 14 amino acids. Trimming at V came to 6 bases and at J to 3 bases, leaving 7 bases not matched to a gene. Germline loops: CDR1 MNHEY, CDR2 SVGAGI. The CDR3 DNA sequence: TGTGCCAGCAGCGACAGGGATCAGTACACTGAAGCTTTCTTT. This codes for CASSDRDQYTEAFF.

J is TRBJ2-1 and V is TRBV4-2, with 7 nucleotides matching TRBD2. This CDR3 is built from 17 residues. CDR1 and CDR2 from the germline V gene are LGHNA and YNFKEQ. The V segment lost 4 bases and the J segment 7 bases; nucleotides outside the gene matches: 16. CDR3 amino acids: CASSPTDPSGGRNEQFF. CDR3 nucleotide sequence: TGTGCCAGCAGCCCTACAGACCCTAGCGGAGGGAGGAATGAGCAGTTCTTC.

This clone was seen a single time. The chain is built from TRBV28 and TRBJ1-2; TRBD1 might be the D (6 bases). The CDR3 runs 16 residues. Germline CDR1 is MDHEN and CDR2 is SYDVKM. Trimming left V 1 base short and J 0 bases short, with 12 bases between. The CDR3 sequence is CASSLSTGRTNYGYTF. The CDR3 DNA reads as TGTGCCAGCAGTTTATCAACAGGGCGAACTAACTATGGCTACACCTTC.

The rearrangement links TRBV6-5 to TRBJ1-1; D is perhaps TRBD1 (5 bases). The ends were cut back, 7 bases at V and 3 bases at J, with 12 bases in the middle. The CDR3 sequence is 13 residues long. CDR1 MNHEY and CDR2 SVGAGI come from the germline V gene. As DNA, the CDR3 is TGTGCCAGCATAACTGGGGCGCACACTGAAGCTTTCTTT. As protein: CASITGAHTEAFF.

The DNA for the CDR3 is TGTGCCAGCAGTTTTTCGATTGAACAGGGGGCCTACGAGCAGTACTTC. This gives the protein CASSFSIEQGAYEQYF. The V and J genes are TRBV28 and TRBJ2-7, with TRBD1 matching over 8 bases. CDR1 is MDHEN and CDR2 is SYDVKM in the germline V gene. The CDR3 spans 16 residues. V dropped 3 bases and J dropped 2; count of bases not matched to a gene: 9.

This sequence joins TRBV5-1 and TRBJ2-4, with 8 bases aligning to TRBD1. The V gene's germline CDR1 is SGHRS and CDR2 YFSETQ. The CDR3 covers 18 residues. V gave up 0 bases and J gave up 0 bases; unmatched junction bases: 8. The CDR3 region has the DNA TGCGCCAGCAGCTTGGCACAGGGGGAGCTAGAAGCCAAAAACATTCAGTACTTC. Its protein is CASSLAQGELEAKNIQYF.

This clone was found once. The rearrangement joins TRBV6-5 to TRBJ1-2; tentatively, D is TRBD1 (5 bases). V was pared by 6 bases and J by 4 bases, with 12 bases between. This CDR3 comprises 13 residues. Germline assignment: CDR1 MNHEY and CDR2 SVGAGI. The CDR3, as DNA: TGTGCCAGCAGCGGTTCTAGGGGCTATGGCTACACCTTC. It codes for CASSGSRGYGYTF.

CDR3 amino acids: CASSFGTANTEAFF. DNA for the CDR3: TGCGCCAGCAGCTTCGGGACAGCCAACACTGAAGCTTTCTTT. V usage is TRBV5-1 and J usage is TRBJ1-1, with 7 bases identical to TRBD1. Unmatched junction bases numbered 3, after V lost 2 bases and J lost 2 bases. The CDR3 spans 14 residues. From germline, CDR1 is SGHRS and CDR2 YFSETQ.

The chain uses TRBV6-5 and TRBJ2-7; 7 nucleotides align to TRBD2. The CDR3 has 15 amino acids. Germline V CDR1 and CDR2: MNHEY, SVGAGI. The V and J ends lost 2 bases and 4 bases, in that order; junction bases with no gene match: 8. The CDR3 protein is CASSYGAGSTYEQYF. CDR3 coding DNA: TGTGCCAGCAGTTACGGAGCGGGAAGTACGTACGAGCAGTACTTC.

V is TRBV6-4 and J is TRBJ2-1; 7 bases are a match to TRBD1. V was pared by 5 bases and J by 8 bases, with 12 bases of the junction left unmatched. The CDR3 has 15 residues. Germline-derived CDR1 and CDR2 are MRHNA and SNTAGT. The CDR3 protein is CASSPSSNRGYEQFF. Written as DNA, the CDR3 is TGTGCCAGCAGTCCCTCATCGAACAGGGGCTATGAGCAGTTCTTC.

The chain is built from TRBV11-3 and TRBJ2-1; TRBD1 aligns across 8 bases. This CDR3 contains 14 residues. The ends lost 5 bases at V and 1 base at J; junction bases unmatched: 1. The germline V gene has CDR1 SGHNT and CDR2 YENEEA. Here the CDR3 DNA reads TGTGCCAGCAGCCGGACAGGGTCCTACAATGAGCAGTTCTTC. It translates to CASSRTGSYNEQFF.

The chain carries TRBV7-9 and TRBJ2-4; 9 positions agree with TRBD2. This CDR3 is built from 16 residues. Losses at the gene ends were 5 bases for V and 8 bases for J; bases not matched to a gene: 13. The V gene's germline CDR1 is SEHNR and CDR2 FQNEAQ (reference sequence). The CDR3 sequence: CASSPEGRGRGDIQYF. DNA for the CDR3: TGTGCCAGCAGCCCCGAGGGGCGCGGGAGGGGAGACATTCAGTACTTC.

The chain has TRBV11-2 and TRBJ2-1, with TRBD1 matching 7 bases. Looked up from germline, CDR1 is SGHAT and CDR2 is FQNNGV. V shed 4 bases and J 3 bases; nucleotides not matched to a gene: 9. CDR3 length equals 16 residues. The CDR3 coding sequence is TGTGCCAGCAGCTCCACTCCGGGACAGCTCTACAATGAGCAGTTCTTC. It is translated as CASSSTPGQLYNEQFF.

This rearrangement joins TRBV11-3 to TRBJ2-1, with a tentative D call TRBD2 (6 bases). Germline loops: CDR1 SGHNT, CDR2 YENEEA. Trimming left V 3 bases short and J 0 bases short, with 9 bases between. This CDR3 region has 15 residues. Written as DNA, the CDR3 is TGTGCCAGCAGCTTGGGGACTTTCTCCTACAATGAGCAGTTCTTC. It codes for CASSLGTFSYNEQFF.

The chain combines TRBV11-2 with TRBJ1-2; the D gene is possibly TRBD1 (5 bases). From germline, CDR1 is SGHAT and CDR2 FQNNGV. The CDR3 loop spans 13 amino acids. Trimming shortened V by 5 bases and J by 7 bases, and 14 bases separated the two germline ends. DNA for the CDR3: TGTGCCAGCAGCCCAGGGTCCGGGAGTGGCTACACCTTC. Amino acids: CASSPGSGSGYTF.

The chain couples TRBV18 to TRBJ1-6, with D maybe TRBD1 (5 bases). Germline-derived CDR1 and CDR2 are KGHSH and LQKENI. This CDR3 comprises 14 residues. With 6 bases removed from V and 4 bases from J, the gap between germline ends came to 10 bases. The CDR3 here is CASSRGIYNSPLHF. Here the CDR3 DNA reads TGTGCCAGCTCCCGGGGGATTTATAATTCACCCCTCCACTTT.

The CDR3 coding sequence is TGTGCCAGCAGCTTAGCGGGACAGGGCAGGTACGAGCAGTACTTC. As protein: CASSLAGQGRYEQYF. The chain has TRBV11-3 and TRBJ2-7, with 9 bases fitting TRBD1. J gave up 4 bases and V 1 base, and 5 bases lay outside the gene matches. Per germline, CDR1 SGHNT and CDR2 YENEEA. This CDR3 spans 15 amino acids.